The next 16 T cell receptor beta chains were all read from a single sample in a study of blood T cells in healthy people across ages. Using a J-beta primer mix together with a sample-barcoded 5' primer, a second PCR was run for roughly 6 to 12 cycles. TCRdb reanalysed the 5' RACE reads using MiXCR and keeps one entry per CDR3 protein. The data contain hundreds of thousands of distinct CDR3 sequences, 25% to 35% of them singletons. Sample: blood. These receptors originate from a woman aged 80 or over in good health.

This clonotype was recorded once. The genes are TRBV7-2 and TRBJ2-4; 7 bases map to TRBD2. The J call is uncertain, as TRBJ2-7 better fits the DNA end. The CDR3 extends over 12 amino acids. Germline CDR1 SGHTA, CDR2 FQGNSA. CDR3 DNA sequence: TGTGCCAGCAGCGGGGAGGGTTACGAGCAGTACTTC. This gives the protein CASSGEGYEQYF.

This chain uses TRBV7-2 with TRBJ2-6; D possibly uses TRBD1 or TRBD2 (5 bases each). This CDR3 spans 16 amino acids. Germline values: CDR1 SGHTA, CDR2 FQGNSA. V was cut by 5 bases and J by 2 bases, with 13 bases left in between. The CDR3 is CASSPAGAPGANVLTF. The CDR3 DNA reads TGTGCCAGCAGCCCAGCCGGGGCCCCTGGGGCCAACGTCCTGACTTTC.

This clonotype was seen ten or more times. The CDR3 is CSVKGASEAFF. CDR3 sequence (DNA): TGCAGCGTTAAAGGGGCCTCTGAAGCTTTCTTT. The chain has TRBV29-1 and TRBJ1-1, with a tentative D call TRBD1 (5 bases). CDR3 length equals 11 residues. V gave up 5 bases and J gave up 6 bases, with 10 bases separating them. Germline V gene data show CDR1 as SQVTM and CDR2 as ANQGSEA.

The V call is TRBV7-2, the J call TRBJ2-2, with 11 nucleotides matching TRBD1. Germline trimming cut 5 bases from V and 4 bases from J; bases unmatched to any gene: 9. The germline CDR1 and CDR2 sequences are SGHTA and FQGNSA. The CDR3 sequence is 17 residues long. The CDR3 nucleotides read TGTGCCAGCAGCCCGGGGATCGGGACAGGGGGCACCGGGGAGCTGTTTTTT. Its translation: CASSPGIGTGGTGELFF.

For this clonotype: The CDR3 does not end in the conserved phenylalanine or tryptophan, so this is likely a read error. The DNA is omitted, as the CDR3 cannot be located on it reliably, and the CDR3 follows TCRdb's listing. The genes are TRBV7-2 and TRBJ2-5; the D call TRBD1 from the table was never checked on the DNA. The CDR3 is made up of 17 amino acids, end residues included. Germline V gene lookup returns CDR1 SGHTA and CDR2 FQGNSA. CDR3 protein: CASSPPGTRSGGYTFGS.

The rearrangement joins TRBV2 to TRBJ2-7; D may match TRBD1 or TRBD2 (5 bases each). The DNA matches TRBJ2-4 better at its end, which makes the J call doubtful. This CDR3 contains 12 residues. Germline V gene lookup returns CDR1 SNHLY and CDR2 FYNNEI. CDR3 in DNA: TGTGCCGGGAGCCTTTGGGGGAACATTCAGTACTTC. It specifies CAGSLWGNIQYF.

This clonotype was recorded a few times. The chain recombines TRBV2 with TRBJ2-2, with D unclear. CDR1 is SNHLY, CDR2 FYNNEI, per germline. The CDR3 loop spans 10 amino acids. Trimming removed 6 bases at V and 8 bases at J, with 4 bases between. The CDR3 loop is CASRLGELFF. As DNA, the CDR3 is TGTGCCAGCAGGTTAGGGGAGCTGTTTTTT.

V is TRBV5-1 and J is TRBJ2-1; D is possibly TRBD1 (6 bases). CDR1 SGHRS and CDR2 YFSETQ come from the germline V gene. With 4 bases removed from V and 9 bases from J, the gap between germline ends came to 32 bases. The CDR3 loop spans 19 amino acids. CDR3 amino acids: CASSPLRLSGAGFGGEQFF. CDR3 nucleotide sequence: TGCGCCAGCAGCCCCCTCAGGCTCTCAGGGGCTGGGTTTGGAGGTGAGCAGTTCTTC.

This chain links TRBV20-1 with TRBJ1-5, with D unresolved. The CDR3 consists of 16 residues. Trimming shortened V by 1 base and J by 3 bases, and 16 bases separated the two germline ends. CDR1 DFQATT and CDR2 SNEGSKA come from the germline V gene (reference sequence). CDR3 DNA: TGCAGTGCTAGAGGCCCCAGGACTGGAATCAATCAGCCCCAGCATTTT. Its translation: CSARGPRTGINQPQHF.

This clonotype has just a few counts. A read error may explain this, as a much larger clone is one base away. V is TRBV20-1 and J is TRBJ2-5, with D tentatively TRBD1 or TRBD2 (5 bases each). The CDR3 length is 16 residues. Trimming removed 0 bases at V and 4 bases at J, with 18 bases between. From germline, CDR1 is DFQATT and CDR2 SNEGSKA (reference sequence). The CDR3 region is CSARDFVARGRETQYF. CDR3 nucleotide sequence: TGCAGTGCTAGAGATTTCGTAGCGAGGGGCCGAGAGACCCAGTACTTC.

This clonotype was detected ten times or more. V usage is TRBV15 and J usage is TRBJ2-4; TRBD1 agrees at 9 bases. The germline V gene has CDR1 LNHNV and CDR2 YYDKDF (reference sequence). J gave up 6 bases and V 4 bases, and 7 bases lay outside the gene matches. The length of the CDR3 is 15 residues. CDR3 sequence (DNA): TGTGCCACCAGCACACGACAGGGGGTAACAAACATTCAGTACTTC. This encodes CATSTRQGVTNIQYF.

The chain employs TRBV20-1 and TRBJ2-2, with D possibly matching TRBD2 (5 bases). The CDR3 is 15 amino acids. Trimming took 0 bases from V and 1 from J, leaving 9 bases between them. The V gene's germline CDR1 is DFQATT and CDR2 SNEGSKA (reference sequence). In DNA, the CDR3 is TGCAGTGCTAGAGATCAAGCGGTGAACACCGGGGAGCTGTTTTTT. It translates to CSARDQAVNTGELFF.

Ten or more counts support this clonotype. As DNA, the CDR3 is TGCGCCAGCAGCGCCGAACAGGGGGCGCCGGGAGGCTACACCTTC. Encoded protein: CASSAEQGAPGGYTF. The rearrangement joins TRBV5-1 to TRBJ1-2; TRBD1 matches at 9 bases. Unmatched junction bases numbered 12, after V lost 4 bases and J lost 8 bases. The CDR3 is 15 amino acids. In germline, CDR1 is SGHRS, CDR2 YFSETQ.

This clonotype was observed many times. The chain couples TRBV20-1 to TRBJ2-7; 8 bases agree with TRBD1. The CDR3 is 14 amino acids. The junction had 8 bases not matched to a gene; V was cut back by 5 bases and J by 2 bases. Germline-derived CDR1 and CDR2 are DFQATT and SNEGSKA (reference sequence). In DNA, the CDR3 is TGCAGTGCTTCCCCGGACAGGGCCACCTACGAGCAGTACTTC. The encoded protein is CSASPDRATYEQYF.

The CDR3 DNA follows: TGTGCCATCAGTTCTCTCGGGGCAGCGACTCCCGGGAATTCACCCCTCCACTTT. Residues: CAISSLGAATPGNSPLHF. The V call is TRBV10-3, the J call TRBJ1-6, with D maybe TRBD1 (5 bases). The ends were cut back, 5 bases at V and 7 bases at J, with 24 bases in the middle. CDR3 length: 18 amino acids. Germline CDR1 reads ENHRY; CDR2 reads SYGVKD.

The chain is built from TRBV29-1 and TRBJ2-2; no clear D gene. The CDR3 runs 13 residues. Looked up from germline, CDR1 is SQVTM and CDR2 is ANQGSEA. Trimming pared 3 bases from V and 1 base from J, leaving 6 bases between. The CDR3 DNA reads TGCAGCGTTGACCGCAGGAACACCGGGGAGCTGTTTTTT. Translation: CSVDRRNTGELFF.